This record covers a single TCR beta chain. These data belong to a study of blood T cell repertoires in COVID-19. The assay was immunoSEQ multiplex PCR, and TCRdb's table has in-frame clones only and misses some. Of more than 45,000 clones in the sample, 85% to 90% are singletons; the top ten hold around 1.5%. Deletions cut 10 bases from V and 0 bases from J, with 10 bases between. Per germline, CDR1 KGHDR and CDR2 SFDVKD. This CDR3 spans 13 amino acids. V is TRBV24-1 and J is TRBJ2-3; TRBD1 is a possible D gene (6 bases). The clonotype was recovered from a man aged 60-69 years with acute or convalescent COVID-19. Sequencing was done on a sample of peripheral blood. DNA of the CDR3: TGTGCCACTACGGGACAAAGCACAGATACGCAGTATTTT. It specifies CATTGQSTDTQYF.